Each of the 9 T cell receptor beta chains below was sequenced from the same sample in a study of shared clonotypes between healthy human individuals. Data came from immunoSEQ multiplex PCR; TCRdb stores just in-frame clones and leaves some out. This sample has some 2.1 million clones; 93% occur once, and the top ten carry approximately 1.7%. CD45RO-negative, CCR7-selected cells formed the naive CD8 fraction, which excluded terminally differentiated effector memory CD45RA+ cells. The sequenced sample was naive CD8+ T cells from PBMCs. The receptors originated from a man between 18 and 35 years old in good health. Some clones in this sample may be carry-over from other donors' samples.

J is TRBJ1-2 and V is TRBV9; D is undetermined. Germline V gene sequence: CDR1 SGDLS, CDR2 YYNGEE. V was clipped by 3 bases and J by 4 bases, with 7 bases between them. The CDR3 covers 12 residues. The CDR3 sequence is CASSGGVYGYTF. CDR3 sequence (DNA): TGTGCCAGCAGCGGTGGTGTCTATGGCTACACCTTC.

This chain joins TRBV5-1 and TRBJ2-7, with a possible D match to TRBD2 (6 bases). V lost 4 bases, J lost 5 bases, and 19 bases lay in between. Germline CDR1 SGHRS, CDR2 YFSETQ. This CDR3 spans 15 amino acids. CDR3 DNA sequence: TGCGCCAGCAGCCCTCGGGACTCATCGGGGCACGAGCAGTACTTC. It specifies CASSPRDSSGHEQYF.

The chain uses TRBV28 and TRBJ1-1; a possible D gene is TRBD1 (6 bases). Trimming took 6 bases from V and 2 from J, leaving 16 bases between them. Germline lookup yields CDR1 MDHEN and CDR2 SYDVKM. CDR3 size: 15 residues. CDR3 DNA sequence: TGTGCCAGCAGGGAACACAGGGATGTAAACACTGAAGCTTTCTTT. It translates to CASREHRDVNTEAFF.

The CDR3 coding sequence is TGTGCCAGCAGTGAATTCTTAACAGATACGCAGTATTTT. This sequence encodes CASSEFLTDTQYF. This chain uses TRBV25-1 with TRBJ2-3; no reliable D call. Germline V gives CDR1 MGHDK, CDR2 SYGVNS. The V and J ends lost 1 base and 3 bases respectively, with 5 bases between them. CDR3 length equals 13 residues.

This chain joins TRBV28 and TRBJ2-2; the match to TRBD2 covers 9 bases. J gave up 9 bases and V 3 bases, and 5 bases lay outside the gene matches. The V gene's germline CDR1 is MDHEN and CDR2 SYDVKM. The CDR3 length is 14 residues. As DNA, the CDR3 is TGTGCCAGCAGTTTTGGTAGCGGGAGCCGGGAGCTGTTTTTT. This encodes CASSFGSGSRELFF.

The rearrangement uses TRBV7-9 and TRBJ1-1, with D possibly TRBD1 on 6 matching bases. This CDR3 comprises 16 residues. Germline lookup yields CDR1 SEHNR and CDR2 FQNEAQ (reference sequence). Trimming took 5 bases from V and 0 from J, leaving 16 bases between them. Here the CDR3 DNA reads TGTGCCAGCAGCCCTAGTAGGGGGGCCATGAACACTGAAGCTTTCTTT. Protein product: CASSPSRGAMNTEAFF. Full variable domain (missing parts from reference TRBV7-9 and TRBJ1-1): DTGVSQNPRHKITKRGQNVTFRCDPISEHNRLYWYRQTLGQGPEFLTYFQNEAQLEKSRLLSDRFSAERPKGSFSTLEIQRTEQGDSAMYLCASSPSRGAMNTEAFFGQGTRLTVV.

The chain recombines TRBV13 with TRBJ1-5; no reliable D call. The CDR3 runs to 13 residues. V shed 5 bases and J shed 3 bases, with 8 bases lying between them. Germline CDR1 reads PRHDT; CDR2 reads FYEKMQ (reference sequence). CDR3 loop: CASSHGLNQPQHF. The CDR3 bases are TGTGCCAGCAGCCATGGTCTCAATCAGCCCCAGCATTTT. Based on the CDR3 plus reference TRBV13 and TRBJ1-5, the full variable domain is AAGVIQSPRHLIKEKRETATLKCYPIPRHDTVYWYQQGPGQDPQFLISFYEKMQSDKGSIPDRFSAQQFSDYHSELNMSSLELGDSALYFCASSHGLNQPQHFGDGTRLSIL.

This clone has a single count. The rearrangement joins TRBV27 to TRBJ2-5; D gene unclear. The J call may be incorrect, as the DNA end agrees better with TRBJ2-7. CDR1 is MNHEY, CDR2 SMNVEV, per germline (reference sequence). The CDR3 is 13 residues long. CDR3 nucleotide sequence: TGTGCCAGCAGTTTTGGCAGTACCTACGAGCAGTACTTC. Amino acid sequence: CASSFGSTYEQYF.

The chain joins TRBV29-1 to TRBJ1-1; 8 bases fit TRBD1. The CDR3 has 15 amino acids. J was trimmed by 3 bases and V by 7 bases; bases with no gene match: 13. The germline gives CDR1 SQVTM, CDR2 ANQGSEA. CDR3 DNA: TGCAGCGCTGTAGTAGGGCAGGGGGCCGACACTGAAGCTTTCTTT. Protein sequence: CSAVVGQGADTEAFF.